This TCR beta chain was documented in a study of T cells after yellow fever vaccination. Study-wide background: Preparation of the low-cell-number fractions used SMART-Seq v4 Ultra Low Input.

CDR3 size: 14 residues. The V gene end was trimmed by 8 bases and the J gene end by 1 base; junction bases not matched to a gene: 5. By 5'RACE template switching, TCR cDNA was produced, with a universal primer site and UMIs added in the process. TCRdb called the 5' RACE reads again in MiXCR, with one record for every CDR3 protein. This table has roughly 110,000 distinct CDR3 sequences, approximately 8.4% appearing once. This clonotype was detected ten times or more. Antigen unknown. General observations from the study: A small proportion of clonotypes was detected in both the CD4 and CD8 compartments. Booster sampling recovered most clones from primary vaccination (approximately 96% CD4, approximately 90% CD8).

The source is a man aged 30-40 years who received the YFV17D yellow fever vaccine. The input for sequencing was CD8+ T cells sorted from PBMCs, taken 45 days after the yellow fever booster vaccination. The chain carries TRBV12-3 or TRBV12-4 and TRBJ2-5; the match to TRBD1 covers 9 bases. The CDR3 DNA reads TGTGCCAGCCACGGACAGGGGCGCCAAGAGACCCAGTACTTC. Its translation is CASHGQGRQETQYF.